Following are 11 T cell receptor beta chains from one sample sequenced in a study of T cell responses to AZD1222 COVID-19 vaccine. Repertoires were generated with immunoSEQ multiplex PCR, while TCRdb's copy carries only in-frame clones and drops some. The sample lists around 160,000 clones, under 95% seen once, with about 3% in the top ten. The source material was peripheral blood, sampled on day 0 of MenACWY control vaccination. The origin of the receptors is an adult in good health.

The J gene is TRBJ1-6, the V gene TRBV30, with a weak D call TRBD1 (5 bases). Between the trimmed V and J ends, which lost 3 bases and 7 bases, there was a span of 13 bases. The CDR3 consists of 14 residues. Germline V gene sequence: CDR1 GTSNPN, CDR2 SVGIG (reference sequence). CDR3 amino acids: CAWRLRGPNSPLHF. The CDR3 DNA reads TGTGCCTGGAGACTAAGGGGTCCGAATTCACCCCTCCACTTT. Variable domain in full (rest from reference TRBV30 and TRBJ1-6): SQTIHQWPATLVQPVGSPLSLECTVEGTSNPNLYWYRQAAGRGLQLLFYSVGIGQISSEVPQNLSASRPQDRQFILSSKKLLLSDSGFYLCAWRLRGPNSPLHFGNGTRLTVT.

The V and J genes are TRBV11-2 and TRBJ2-7, with TRBD1 identical over 9 bases. The junction had 8 bases not matched to a gene; V was cut back by 3 bases and J by 5 bases. The CDR3 length is 15 residues. The germline CDR1 and CDR2 sequences are SGHAT and FQNNGV. The CDR3 loop reads CASSLNRDREDEQYF. For the CDR3, the DNA is TGTGCCAGCAGCTTGAACCGGGACAGGGAGGACGAGCAGTACTTC.

The CDR3 region is CASSLVWGSSNQPQHF. The DNA of the CDR3 is TGTGCCAGCAGCTTAGTGTGGGGATCGAGCAATCAGCCCCAGCATTTT. The genes are TRBV7-8 and TRBJ1-5, with D hard to call. CDR3 length equals 16 residues. Germline V gene data show CDR1 as SGHVS and CDR2 as FQNEAQ. V shed 1 base and J shed 1 base, with 11 bases lying between them.

Remarks on this clone: The junction does not match germline at one end; this may be a read error. The CDR3 loop reads CVSSSAGGRDTQYF. In nucleotides, the CDR3 is TGTGTCAGCAGCTCAGCGGGAGGACGAGATACGCAGTATTTT. J is TRBJ2-3 and V is TRBV7-2; 9 nucleotides agree with TRBD2. The length of the CDR3 is 14 residues. Per the germline V gene, CDR1 is SGHTA and CDR2 is FQGNSA.

The chain combines TRBV4-2 with TRBJ1-2; perhaps TRBD1 as D (5 bases). This CDR3 has 16 amino acids. CDR1 and CDR2 (germline): LGHNA, YNFKEQ. V was clipped by 4 bases and J by 8 bases, with 23 bases between them. In nucleotides, the CDR3 is TGTGCCAGCAGCCGTTTAACTTTGAGGACACGGTGGGGCTACACCTTC. Translation: CASSRLTLRTRWGYTF.

CDR3 nucleotide sequence: TGTGCCAGCTCACCACCGAGTGTCAGCACAGATACGCAGTATTTT. Protein: CASSPPSVSTDTQYF. This sequence joins TRBV18 and TRBJ2-3; D is ambiguous. Trimming cost V 0 bases and J 0 bases, with 7 bases left between them. The CDR3 length is 15 residues. Germline CDR1 reads KGHSH; CDR2 reads LQKENI.

V is TRBV7-2 and J is TRBJ2-5; 10 nucleotides match TRBD2. This CDR3 has 16 residues. The V gene end was trimmed by 5 bases and the J gene end by 5 bases; junction bases not matched to a gene: 11. Per germline, CDR1 SGHTA and CDR2 FQGNSA. CDR3 coding DNA: TGTGCCAGCAGCCGCAGCCGCCTAGCGGGAGTTGAGACCCAGTACTTC. It encodes CASSRSRLAGVETQYF.

The chain recombines TRBV23-1 with TRBJ2-7, with no clear D. TRBV23-1 belongs to the ORF category, with a function that is uncertain. This CDR3 is 14 amino acids long. V was shortened by 0 bases and J by 3 bases, with 9 bases between the two germline ends. The CDR3 loop reads CASSQSERVYEQYF. CDR3 in DNA: TGCGCCAGCAGTCAATCGGAAAGGGTCTACGAGCAGTACTTC.

This clone has just a few counts. The CDR3 nucleotides read TGTGCCAGCAGTGAAATGGCAGGGGAGGGGTACACCATATATTTT. Encoded protein: CASSEMAGEGYTIYF. The chain recombines TRBV2 with TRBJ1-3; perhaps TRBD1 as D (6 bases). The germline gives CDR1 SNHLY, CDR2 FYNNEI. The CDR3 has 15 residues. Trimming left V 2 bases short and J 8 bases short, with 16 bases between.

This chain uses TRBV2 with TRBJ1-5, with D maybe TRBD1 (5 bases). Germline V lookup: CDR1 SNHLY, CDR2 FYNNEI. V was trimmed by 6 bases and J by 9 bases, leaving 15 bases between them. There are 13 residues in the CDR3. Here the CDR3 DNA reads TGTGCCAGCAGCGGGGCCCTTCGTTCGCCCCAGCATTTT. This codes for CASSGALRSPQHF. The full variable domain, its missing parts supplied by reference TRBV2 and TRBJ1-5, is EPEVTQTPSHQVTQMGQEVILRCVPISNHLYFYWYRQILGQKVEFLVSFYNNEISEKSEIFDDQFSVERPDGSNFTLKIRSTKLEDSAMYFCASSGALRSPQHFGDGTRLSIL.

The chain links TRBV10-3 to TRBJ1-3; D gene ambiguous. This CDR3 contains 13 residues. The V gene lost 4 bases and the J gene lost 2 bases, with 6 bases spanning the gap. CDR1 ENHRY and CDR2 SYGVKD come from the germline V gene. In nucleotides, the CDR3 is TGTGCCATCAGTGGGCAGACTGGAAACACCATATATTTT. Translation gives CAISGQTGNTIYF.